These 22 T cell receptor beta chains came from one sample sequenced in a study of blood T cell repertoires in COVID-19. Method: immunoSEQ multiplex PCR; TCRdb's copy keeps in-frame clones and lacks some. The sample carries 80,000 to 95,000 clones, roughly 76% recorded once. Sequencing was performed on peripheral blood. Source of these receptors: a man aged 80 or over with COVID-19, enrolled during active disease.

The chain combines TRBV6-1 with TRBJ1-2, with no clear D. CDR3 length equals 13 residues. V was cut by 1 base and J by 7 bases, with 10 bases left in between. Germline CDR1 MNHNS, CDR2 SASEGT. As DNA, the CDR3 is TGTGCCAGCAGTGAAGTCGAGGCGGGTGGCTACACCTTC. Translating it yields CASSEVEAGGYTF.

The genes are TRBV19 and TRBJ2-1; perhaps TRBD2 as D (5 bases). Trimming left V 5 bases short and J 0 bases short, with 8 bases between. The CDR3 length is 14 residues. Germline CDR1 LNHDA, CDR2 SQIVND (reference sequence). CDR3 DNA sequence: TGTGCCAGTAGTTTACGGGGCTCCTACAATGAGCAGTTCTTC. Its protein is CASSLRGSYNEQFF.

This chain connects TRBV19 to TRBJ1-6; D remains ambiguous. V lost 2 bases and J 6 bases, leaving 14 bases between the germline ends. CDR1 and CDR2 from the germline V gene are LNHDA and SQIVND (reference sequence). The CDR3 spans 16 residues. CDR3 bases: TGTGCCAGTAGTATACGGCGGGATCCGGGTAATTCACCCCTCCACTTT. Its translation: CASSIRRDPGNSPLHF.

This sequence joins TRBV7-3 and TRBJ2-5; a possible D gene is TRBD1 (6 bases). This CDR3 comprises 9 residues. Per germline, CDR1 SGHTA and CDR2 FQGTGA. Trimming cost V 11 bases and J 5 bases, with 6 bases left between them. CDR3 loop: CADRETQYF. Here the CDR3 DNA reads TGTGCCGACAGGGAGACCCAGTACTTC.

The chain combines TRBV2 with TRBJ1-4, with a weak D call TRBD1 (6 bases). The germline V gene encodes CDR1 SNHLY and CDR2 FYNNEI. Deletions cut 6 bases from V and 5 bases from J, with 16 bases between. The CDR3 contains 15 residues. The CDR3 sequence is CASRDRTALNEKLFF. In nucleotides, the CDR3 is TGTGCCAGCAGGGACCGGACAGCGTTGAATGAAAAACTGTTTTTT. Using reference TRBV2 and TRBJ1-4 for the parts outside the CDR3, the full variable domain is EPEVTQTPSHQVTQMGQEVILRCVPISNHLYFYWYRQILGQKVEFLVSFYNNEISEKSEIFDDQFSVERPDGSNFTLKIRSTKLEDSAMYFCASRDRTALNEKLFFGSGTQLSVL.

The CDR3: CASSPNAQEVGYEQYF. The DNA of the CDR3 is TGTGCCAGCAGCCCCAATGCGCAGGAGGTCGGCTACGAGCAGTACTTC. The V and J genes are TRBV5-5 and TRBJ2-7; a weak D match, TRBD2 (5 bases). CDR1 is SGHKS and CDR2 is YYEKEE in the germline V gene (reference sequence). CDR3 size: 16 residues. With 4 bases removed from V and 3 bases from J, the gap between germline ends came to 20 bases.

The chain couples TRBV30 to TRBJ2-7; 7 bases fit TRBD2. CDR1 GTSNPN and CDR2 SVGIG come from the germline V gene (reference sequence). The CDR3 sequence is 15 residues long. J was trimmed by 2 bases and V by 2 bases; bases with no gene match: 9. The CDR3 coding sequence is TGTGCCTGGAGTCTGGGGTCTAGCGGTACCTACGAGCAGTACTTC. Amino acid sequence: CAWSLGSSGTYEQYF.

The gene calls are TRBV12-5 and TRBJ2-7, with TRBD1 matching over 7 bases. Trimming took 0 bases from V and 2 from J; bases not matched to a gene: 10. The V gene's germline CDR1 is LGHNT and CDR2 FRNRAP. The CDR3 extends over 17 amino acids. In DNA form, the CDR3 reads TGTGCTAGTGGTTTGGTACAGGGGCAGGGGTTGGCCTACGAGCAGTACTTC. Protein: CASGLVQGQGLAYEQYF.

This chain joins TRBV3-1 (or the pseudogene TRBV3-2) and TRBJ1-2; possible D gene TRBD1, 5 bases. In germline, CDR1 is LGHDT, CDR2 YNNKEL (reference sequence). Trimming stripped 0 bases from V and 9 bases from J, with 14 bases between. The CDR3 runs to 14 residues. The CDR3 DNA sequence: TGTGCCAGCAGCCAAGATTGGGGGGTTGGGTGCTACACCTTC. Amino acids: CASSQDWGVGCYTF.

The chain couples TRBV18 to TRBJ2-1; 12 positions match TRBD1. V lost 3 bases and J lost 7; bases outside the gene matches: 10. CDR3 length: 17 residues. Looked up from germline, CDR1 is KGHSH and CDR2 is LQKENI. This chain's CDR3 is CASSPGTGGFIGNEQFF. The CDR3 DNA is TGTGCCAGCTCACCGGGGACAGGGGGCTTTATCGGGAATGAGCAGTTCTTC.

This chain links TRBV6-2 or TRBV6-3 with TRBJ2-1, with a weak D call TRBD1 (5 bases). V was trimmed by 2 bases and J by 9 bases, leaving 14 bases between them. The CDR3 spans 14 residues. Germline CDR1 is MNHEY and CDR2 is SVGEGT. In DNA form, the CDR3 reads TGTGCCAGCAGTTACGGGGCCTCCGGGCCTGAGCAGTTCTTC. Its protein product is CASSYGASGPEQFF.

The chain employs TRBV6-5 and TRBJ1-6; D is unresolved. Germline assignment: CDR1 MNHEY and CDR2 SVGAGI. The CDR3 loop spans 15 amino acids. V shed 7 bases and J shed 7 bases, with 17 bases lying between them. CDR3 protein: CASTPFRRGNSPLHF. In nucleotides, the CDR3 is TGTGCCAGCACCCCCTTCCGTCGAGGAAATTCACCCCTCCACTTT.

Details on this clone: The same CDR3 is also encoded by other DNA sequences in this sample. The gene calls are TRBV27 and TRBJ1-5; a possible D gene is TRBD1 (6 bases). The CDR3 is 16 residues long. CDR1 and CDR2 from the germline V gene are MNHEY and SMNVEV (reference sequence). Deletions cut 9 bases from V and 0 bases from J, with 18 bases between. CDR3 sequence: CASTRTGGLSNQPQHF. Here the CDR3 DNA reads TGTGCCAGTACGCGGACGGGGGGCCTTAGCAATCAGCCCCAGCATTTT.

The chain's CDR3 is CASSLGTGATGELFF. The CDR3 DNA reads TGTGCCAGCAGTTTAGGGACAGGGGCCACCGGGGAGCTGTTTTTT. The chain recombines TRBV27 with TRBJ2-2; 10 nucleotides line up with TRBD1. Trimming took 2 bases from V and 4 from J; bases not matched to a gene: 1. This CDR3 has 15 residues. The germline V gene has CDR1 MNHEY and CDR2 SMNVEV (reference sequence).

The chain links TRBV30 to TRBJ1-2, with no clear D. CDR1 GTSNPN and CDR2 SVGIG come from the germline V gene (reference sequence). V was cut by 3 bases and J by 4 bases, with 6 bases left in between. This CDR3 region has 11 residues. The CDR3 is CAWRAGYGYTF. The CDR3 region has the DNA TGTGCCTGGAGGGCAGGCTATGGCTACACCTTC.

The CDR3 reads CASSLGEPWKLFF. CDR3 coding DNA: TGCGCCAGCAGCTTGGGAGAGCCATGGAAACTGTTTTTT. V gene TRBV5-1 combines with J gene TRBJ1-4; D unresolved. The V gene lost 0 bases and the J gene lost 11 bases, with 11 bases spanning the gap. CDR1 is SGHRS and CDR2 is YFSETQ in the germline V gene. The CDR3 sequence is 13 residues long. Using reference TRBV5-1 and TRBJ1-4 for the parts outside the CDR3, the full variable domain is KAGVTQTPRYLIKTRGQQVTLSCSPISGHRSVSWYQQTPGQGLQFLFEYFSETQRNKGNFPGRFSGRQFSNSRSEMNVSTLELGDSALYLCASSLGEPWKLFFGSGTQLSVL.

The rearrangement links TRBV7-3 to TRBJ2-6, with 8 bases matching TRBD1. The length of the CDR3 is 18 residues. The ends lost 5 bases at V and 4 bases at J; junction bases unmatched: 13. CDR1 and CDR2 (germline): SGHTA, FQGTGA. The CDR3 DNA follows: TGTGCCAGCAGCCAAGAAGCTCAGGGGGCGCCCGGGGCCAACGTCCTGACTTTC. It translates to CASSQEAQGAPGANVLTF.

This chain connects TRBV27 to TRBJ1-1, with a tentative D call TRBD1 (6 bases). This CDR3 comprises 16 residues. Germline V gene sequence: CDR1 MNHEY, CDR2 SMNVEV (reference sequence). Trimming took off 7 bases at V and 1 base at J, with 19 bases between the two ends. The CDR3, as DNA: TGTGCCAGCACCCCGCTGGGAAGCAGGGGGAACACTGAAGCTTTCTTT. Its translation: CASTPLGSRGNTEAFF.

This clone was seen only a few times. The chain combines TRBV6-5 with TRBJ2-7, with D maybe TRBD1 (5 bases). The V gene's germline CDR1 is MNHEY and CDR2 SVGAGI. The V and J ends lost 7 bases and 6 bases respectively, with 13 bases between them. The CDR3 spans 12 residues. CDR3 in amino acids: CASMFRVSEQYF. CDR3 coding DNA: TGTGCCAGCATGTTCAGGGTGAGCGAGCAGTACTTC.

The genes are TRBV6-6 and TRBJ1-1; TRBD1 is a possible D gene (6 bases). V was clipped by 2 bases and J by 4 bases, with 8 bases between them. Germline V lookup: CDR1 MNHNY, CDR2 SVGAGI (reference sequence). The CDR3 is made up of 13 amino acids. In DNA form, the CDR3 reads TGTGCCAGCAGTTACGGGGGCGTCACTGAAGCTTTCTTT. It translates to CASSYGGVTEAFF.

This chain joins TRBV19 and TRBJ2-2; the D is unclear. Trimming shortened V by 5 bases and J by 7 bases, and 11 bases separated the two germline ends. There are 13 residues in the CDR3. Germline lookup yields CDR1 LNHDA and CDR2 SQIVND (reference sequence). The CDR3: CASSAASIGELFF. DNA for the CDR3: TGTGCCAGTAGTGCCGCTAGTATCGGGGAGCTGTTTTTT.

The chain uses TRBV5-1 and TRBJ2-5; 9 nucleotides match TRBD2. The V segment lost 0 bases and the J segment 4 bases; nucleotides outside the gene matches: 7. This CDR3 has 16 amino acids. Germline V gives CDR1 SGHRS, CDR2 YFSETQ. The CDR3 DNA reads TGCGCCAGCAGCTTGGGAGGGAGTAGCGGGAGAGAGACCCAGTACTTC. Amino acids: CASSLGGSSGRETQYF.